This note documents a single T cell receptor (beta chain) sequence. Germline V gives CDR1 SGHTA, CDR2 FQGNSA. The V gene lost 2 bases and the J gene lost 2 bases, with 16 bases spanning the gap. The CDR3 length is 16 residues. This specimen comes from a study of T cell changes during pregnancy in multiple sclerosis. Sequencing was performed with immunoSEQ multiplex PCR; in TCRdb, only in-frame clones are kept and a portion is missing. This sample carries about 70,000 clones, approximately 92% of them seen once, and the ten largest clones take 2% to 2.5%. This rearrangement joins TRBV7-2 to TRBJ2-7; TRBD1 might be the D (5 bases). The clonotype comes from a female donor with multiple sclerosis, enrolled in a pregnancy study. The material sequenced was peripheral blood, taken before pregnancy. This CDR3 is CASSLPQDKEAYEQYF. In nucleotides, the CDR3 is TGTGCCAGCAGCTTACCTCAGGACAAAGAAGCCTACGAGCAGTACTTC.